Each of the 2 T cell receptor beta chains below was sequenced from the same sample in a study of shared clonotypes between healthy human individuals. The repertoire was sequenced with immunoSEQ multiplex PCR; TCRdb's copy has only in-frame clones and lacks some. Seen here are around 2,000,000 clones, about 95% observed once, and the top ten hold 0.9% to 1.3%. The naive CD8 fraction comprised CD45RO-negative cells positively selected for CCR7 and excluded terminally differentiated effector memory CD45RA+ cells. Sequenced sample: naive CD8+ T cells sorted from blood. All receptors derive from a young man in good health.

There are a few counts of this clone. Additional DNA sequences in this sample encode the identical CDR3. J is TRBJ1-6 and V is TRBV2, with 11 bases lining up with TRBD1. This CDR3 has 14 residues. Trimming removed 6 bases from V and 9 bases from J; junction bases left unmatched: 4. Germline V gives CDR1 SNHLY, CDR2 FYNNEI. CDR3 sequence: CASSPGQGGSPLHF. CDR3 bases: TGTGCCAGCAGCCCGGGACAGGGGGGTTCACCCCTCCACTTT.

This rearrangement joins TRBV4-1 to TRBJ2-6; no clear D gene. CDR1 is MGHRA and CDR2 is YSYEKL in the germline V gene. This CDR3 has 19 residues. Between the trimmed V and J ends, which lost 0 bases and 0 bases, there was a span of 15 bases. The CDR3 nucleotides are TGCGCCAGCAGCCAAGATCACGGCCTCTCCCTCTCTGGGGCCAACGTCCTGACTTTC. This sequence encodes CASSQDHGLSLSGANVLTF.